This is a list of T cell receptor beta chains from one sample in a study of blood T cells in healthy people across ages. TCRdb ran MiXCR on the 5' RACE reads and lists one entry per CDR3 protein. The table includes fewer than 800,000 distinct CDR3 sequences, around 21% detected once. The sequenced material came from blood. The receptors were gathered from a man between 65 and 85 years old in good health. Both conserved end residues are trimmed from each CDR3. A D gene is named only where the DNA matches it firmly.

>TRBJ2-1|-|TRBV20-1
SERSYAASYNEQF
>TRBJ2-7|-|TRBV30
AWGREYYEQY
>TRBJ2-5|TRBD1|TRBV6-2/TRBV6-3
ASSYRDRGQETQY
>-|TRBD1|TRBV24-1
ATSDSGQGPGNEQF
>TRBJ2-7|-|TRBV28
ASNDLASSYEQY
>TRBJ2-5|TRBD2|TRBV6-1
ASSPGTSGRETQY
>TRBJ2-7|-|TRBV7-8
ASTQTPVDISYEQY
>TRBJ2-5|TRBD2|TRBV4-3
ASSQERGGQETQY
>TRBJ2-7|TRBD1|TRBV10-3
AINKDRADEQY
>TRBJ2-1|TRBD2|TRBV6-5
ASSYSIALAGGQDRDNEQF
>TRBJ1-4|TRBD1|TRBV6-5
ASTKGQGGEKLF
>TRBJ2-5|TRBD2|TRBV4-3
ASSQGIAGQETQY
>TRBJ2-1|-|TRBV5-1
ASSLALVAGNEQF
>TRBJ2-1|TRBD2|TRBV11-3
ASSEVAGAGEQF
>TRBJ2-3|TRBD1|TRBV7-6
ASRQGSSTDTQY
>TRBJ2-3|-|TRBV7-6
ASSPGVAQY
>TRBJ1-4|-|TRBV28
ASSFTGPSREKLF
>TRBJ2-7|-|TRBV20-1
SARALEAGISYEQY
>TRBJ2-2|-|TRBV6-1
ASSEGGTGELF
>-|-|TRBV11-2
ASSLEGGSGNEQF
>TRBJ2-2|-|TRBV3-1
ASSQPGNPNTGELF
>TRBJ2-7|TRBD1|TRBV27
ASGQGRSYEQY
>TRBJ2-4|TRBD2|TRBV7-9
ASSPRIKTSGAKNIQY
>TRBJ2-1|-|TRBV29-1
SPTGGATSYNEQF
>TRBJ1-2|TRBD1|TRBV9
ASSVETGGYGYT
>TRBJ2-5|-|TRBV2
ASQGGAQETHY
>-|TRBD1|TRBV15
ATSRAGGAEQY
>TRBJ1-5|-|TRBV28
ASRLAGLTQPQH
>TRBJ2-5|-|TRBV15
ATSSPFLQGAVVEQY
>-|TRBD1|TRBV5-5
ASSRDRDSYEQY
>TRBJ2-1|-|TRBV3-1
ASSQEHSYNEQF
>TRBJ1-2|-|TRBV19
ASSSPGRFYGYT
>TRBJ2-7|TRBD1|TRBV11-2
ASSQRDRSSYEQY
>TRBJ2-7|TRBD1|TRBV7-3
ASSLTGTADWQY
>TRBJ2-4|-|TRBV29-1
SVGGGAKNIQY
>TRBJ2-3|TRBD1|TRBV28
ASSLMQGDTDTQY
>TRBJ2-5|-|TRBV7-2
ASSKNAQETQY
>TRBJ1-4|TRBD1|TRBV7-9
ASSQPGQGTGKLF
>TRBJ2-3|-|TRBV20-1
SARGRLGSTDTQY
>TRBJ1-2|TRBD1|TRBV5-5
ASSLGADRGREGYT
>TRBJ1-4|-|TRBV15
ATSRDTVRNEKLF
>TRBJ2-1|-|TRBV29-1
SSEEGAYNEQF
>TRBJ2-5|-|TRBV2
ASSQQGPQETQY
>TRBJ2-7|-|TRBV6-5
ASSYFSHEQY
>TRBJ1-5|TRBD1|TRBV20-1
SARDRQGDQPQH
>TRBJ2-7|TRBD1|TRBV24-1
ATSRTGNPYEQY
>TRBJ1-1|-|TRBV7-8
ASSLVGAGTEAF
>TRBJ2-1|TRBD2|TRBV6-4
ASSDIAGGLDEQF
>TRBJ2-1|TRBD2|TRBV4-1
ASSQDLSGLADNEQF
>TRBJ2-3|TRBD2|TRBV11-2
ASSRGLAGVGTDTPY
>TRBJ2-5|TRBD2|TRBV9
ASNVIGTTQETQY
>TRBJ1-2|-|TRBV3-1
ASSQDLSAGSYGYT
>TRBJ1-1|-|TRBV5-6
ASSSTGTPEAF
>TRBJ2-7|-|TRBV13
ASSPDPGEQY
>TRBJ2-1|-|TRBV18
ASSPLAGADNEQF
>TRBJ2-1|-|TRBV2
ASSVSGAEQF
>TRBJ2-3|-|TRBV6-1
ASSERLETRDTQY
>TRBJ2-4|-|TRBV5-1
ASSLFLGPSKNIQY